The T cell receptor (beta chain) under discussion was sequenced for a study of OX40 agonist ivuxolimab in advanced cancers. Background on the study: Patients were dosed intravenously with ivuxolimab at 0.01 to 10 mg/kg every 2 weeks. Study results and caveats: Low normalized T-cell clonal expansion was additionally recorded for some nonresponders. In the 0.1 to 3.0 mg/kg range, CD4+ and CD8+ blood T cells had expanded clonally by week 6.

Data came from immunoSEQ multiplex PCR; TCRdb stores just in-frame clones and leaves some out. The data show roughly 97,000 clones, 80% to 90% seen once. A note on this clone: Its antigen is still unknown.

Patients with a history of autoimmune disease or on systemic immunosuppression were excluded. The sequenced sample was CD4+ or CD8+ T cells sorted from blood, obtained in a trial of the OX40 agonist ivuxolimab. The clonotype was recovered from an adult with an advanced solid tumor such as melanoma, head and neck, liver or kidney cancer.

The CDR3, as DNA: TGTGCCAGCAGTTACTCGGGCAGTGGAAACTATGGCTACACCTTC. Translated: CASSYSGSGNYGYTF. This sequence joins TRBV6-6 and TRBJ1-2; D remains unclear. The CDR3 consists of 15 residues. Deletions cut 0 bases from V and 2 bases from J, with 10 bases between. CDR1 is MNHNY, CDR2 SVGAGI, per germline (reference sequence).